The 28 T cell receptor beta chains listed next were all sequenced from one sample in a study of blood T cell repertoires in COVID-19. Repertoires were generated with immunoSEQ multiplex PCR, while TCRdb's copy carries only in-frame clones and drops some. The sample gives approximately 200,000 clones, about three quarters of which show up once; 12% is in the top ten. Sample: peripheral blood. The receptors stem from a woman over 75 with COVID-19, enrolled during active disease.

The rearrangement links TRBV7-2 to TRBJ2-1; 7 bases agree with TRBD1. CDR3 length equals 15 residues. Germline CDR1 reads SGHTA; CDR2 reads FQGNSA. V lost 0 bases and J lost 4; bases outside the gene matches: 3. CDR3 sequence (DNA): TGTGCCAGCAGCTTAGCCACAGGGGTTTACAATGAGCAGTTCTTC. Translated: CASSLATGVYNEQFF.

The CDR3 DNA follows: TGTGCCAGCAGCCAAGGGCTACAGGGGGCCTACGAGCAGTACTTC. Translation gives CASSQGLQGAYEQYF. The chain joins TRBV3-1 (or the pseudogene TRBV3-2) to TRBJ2-7; 8 bases are shared with TRBD1. The CDR3 length is 15 residues. V gave up 1 base and J gave up 2 bases; unmatched junction bases: 4. Germline loops: CDR1 LGHDT, CDR2 YNNKEL (reference sequence).

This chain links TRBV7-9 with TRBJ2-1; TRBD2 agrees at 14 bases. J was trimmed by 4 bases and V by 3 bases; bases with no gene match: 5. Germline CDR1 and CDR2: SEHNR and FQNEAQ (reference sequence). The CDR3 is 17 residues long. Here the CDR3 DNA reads TGTGCCAGCAGCTTCCCGACTAGCGGGGGGGTATACAATGAGCAGTTCTTC. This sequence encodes CASSFPTSGGVYNEQFF.

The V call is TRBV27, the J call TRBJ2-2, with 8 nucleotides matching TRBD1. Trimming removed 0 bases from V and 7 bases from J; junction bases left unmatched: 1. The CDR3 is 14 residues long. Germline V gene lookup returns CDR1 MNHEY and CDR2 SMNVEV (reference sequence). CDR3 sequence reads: CASSLSTGGGELFF. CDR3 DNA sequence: TGTGCCAGCAGTTTATCTACAGGGGGCGGGGAGCTGTTTTTT.

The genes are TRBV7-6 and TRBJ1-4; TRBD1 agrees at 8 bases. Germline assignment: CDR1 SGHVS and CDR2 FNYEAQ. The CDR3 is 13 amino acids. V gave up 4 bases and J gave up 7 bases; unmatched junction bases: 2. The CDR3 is CASSSDRVEKLFF. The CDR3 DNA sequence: TGTGCCAGCAGCTCGGACAGGGTTGAAAAACTGTTTTTT.

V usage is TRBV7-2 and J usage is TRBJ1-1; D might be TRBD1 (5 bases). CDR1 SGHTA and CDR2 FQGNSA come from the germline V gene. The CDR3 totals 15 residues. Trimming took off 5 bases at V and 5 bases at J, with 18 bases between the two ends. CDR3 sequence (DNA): TGTGCCAGCAGCCCGGGGGAAGGAAGGTGGACTGAAGCTTTCTTT. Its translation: CASSPGEGRWTEAFF.

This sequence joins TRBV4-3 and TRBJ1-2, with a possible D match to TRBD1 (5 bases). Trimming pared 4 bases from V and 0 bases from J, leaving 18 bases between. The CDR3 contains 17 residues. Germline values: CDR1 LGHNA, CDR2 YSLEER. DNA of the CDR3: TGCGCCAGCAGCCGCCGCACTTCCTCAGGGACTAACTATGGCTACACCTTC. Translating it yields CASSRRTSSGTNYGYTF.

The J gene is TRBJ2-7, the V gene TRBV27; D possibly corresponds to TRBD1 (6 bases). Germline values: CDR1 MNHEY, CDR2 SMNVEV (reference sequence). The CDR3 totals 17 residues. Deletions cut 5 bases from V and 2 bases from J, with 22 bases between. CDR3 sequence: CASSLLPGTMTTYEQYF. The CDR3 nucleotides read TGTGCCAGCAGTCTCCTCCCCGGGACAATGACTACCTACGAGCAGTACTTC.

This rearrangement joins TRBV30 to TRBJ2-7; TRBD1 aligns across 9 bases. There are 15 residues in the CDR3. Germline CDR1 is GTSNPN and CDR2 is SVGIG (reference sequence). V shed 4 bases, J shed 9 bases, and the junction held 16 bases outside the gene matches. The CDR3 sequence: CAWTYNRGLGAMQYF. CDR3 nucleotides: TGTGCCTGGACCTACAACAGGGGGCTCGGTGCAATGCAGTACTTC.

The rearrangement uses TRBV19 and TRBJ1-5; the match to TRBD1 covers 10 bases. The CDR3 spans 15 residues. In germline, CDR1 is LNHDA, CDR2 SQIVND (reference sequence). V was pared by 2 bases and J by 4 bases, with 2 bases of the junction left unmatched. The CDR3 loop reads CASSIRDRGNQPQHF. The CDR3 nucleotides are TGTGCCAGTAGTATAAGGGACAGGGGTAATCAGCCCCAGCATTTT. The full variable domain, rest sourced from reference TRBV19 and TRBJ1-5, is DGGITQSPKYLFRKEGQNVTLSCEQNLNHDAMYWYRQDPGQGLRLIYYSQIVNDFQKGDIAEGYSVSREKKESFPLTVTSAQKNPTAFYLCASSIRDRGNQPQHFGDGTRLSIL.

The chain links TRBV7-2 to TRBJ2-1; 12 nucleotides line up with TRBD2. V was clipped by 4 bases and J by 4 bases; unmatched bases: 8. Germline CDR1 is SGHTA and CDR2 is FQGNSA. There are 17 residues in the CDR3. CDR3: CASSSQRTSGEYNEQFF. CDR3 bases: TGTGCCAGCAGCTCCCAGAGGACTAGCGGGGAATACAATGAGCAGTTCTTC.

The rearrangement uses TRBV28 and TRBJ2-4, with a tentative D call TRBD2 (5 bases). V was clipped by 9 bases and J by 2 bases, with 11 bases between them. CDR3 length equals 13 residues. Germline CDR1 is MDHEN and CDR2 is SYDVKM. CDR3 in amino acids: CASLGVSKNIQYF. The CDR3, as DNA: TGTGCCAGTTTGGGAGTTTCCAAAAACATTCAGTACTTC.

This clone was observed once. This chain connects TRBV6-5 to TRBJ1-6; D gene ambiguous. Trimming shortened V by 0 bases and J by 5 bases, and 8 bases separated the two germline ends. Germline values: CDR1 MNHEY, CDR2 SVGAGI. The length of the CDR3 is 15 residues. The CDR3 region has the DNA TGTGCCAGCAGTTACTCTTGGGGAGATAATTCACCCCTCCACTTT. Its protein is CASSYSWGDNSPLHF.

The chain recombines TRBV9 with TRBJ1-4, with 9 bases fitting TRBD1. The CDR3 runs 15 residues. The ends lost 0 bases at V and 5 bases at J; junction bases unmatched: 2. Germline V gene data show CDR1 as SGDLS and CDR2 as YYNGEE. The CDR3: CASSVGGTGNEKLFF. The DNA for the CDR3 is TGTGCCAGCAGCGTAGGGGGGACAGGGAATGAAAAACTGTTTTTT. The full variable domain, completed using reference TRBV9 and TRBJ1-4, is DSGVTQTPKHLITATGQRVTLRCSPRSGDLSVYWYQQSLDQGLQFLIQYYNGEERAKGNILERFSAQQFPDLHSELNLSSLELGDSALYFCASSVGGTGNEKLFFGSGTQLSVL.

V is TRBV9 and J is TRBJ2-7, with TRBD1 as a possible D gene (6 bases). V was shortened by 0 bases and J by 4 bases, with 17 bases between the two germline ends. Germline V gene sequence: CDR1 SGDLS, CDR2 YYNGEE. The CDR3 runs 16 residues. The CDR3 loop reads CASSVAPGVQTYEQYF. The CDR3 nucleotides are TGTGCCAGCAGCGTAGCCCCAGGGGTCCAGACATACGAGCAGTACTTC. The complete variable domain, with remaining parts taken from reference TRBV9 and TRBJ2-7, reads DSGVTQTPKHLITATGQRVTLRCSPRSGDLSVYWYQQSLDQGLQFLIQYYNGEERAKGNILERFSAQQFPDLHSELNLSSLELGDSALYFCASSVAPGVQTYEQYFGPGTRLTVT.

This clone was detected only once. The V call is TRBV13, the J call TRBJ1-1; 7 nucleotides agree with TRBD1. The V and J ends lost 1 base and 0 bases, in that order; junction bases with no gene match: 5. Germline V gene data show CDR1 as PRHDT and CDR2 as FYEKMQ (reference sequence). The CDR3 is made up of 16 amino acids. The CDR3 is CASSLEGGQMNTEAFF. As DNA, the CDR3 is TGTGCCAGCAGCTTAGAGGGGGGACAGATGAACACTGAAGCTTTCTTT. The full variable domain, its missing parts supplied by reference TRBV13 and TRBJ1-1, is AAGVIQSPRHLIKEKRETATLKCYPIPRHDTVYWYQQGPGQDPQFLISFYEKMQSDKGSIPDRFSAQQFSDYHSELNMSSLELGDSALYFCASSLEGGQMNTEAFFGQGTRLTVV.

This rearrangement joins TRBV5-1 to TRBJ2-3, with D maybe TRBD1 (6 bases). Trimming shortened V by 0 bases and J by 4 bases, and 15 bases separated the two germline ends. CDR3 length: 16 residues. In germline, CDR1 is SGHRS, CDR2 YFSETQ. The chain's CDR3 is CASSLGGLPGADTQYF. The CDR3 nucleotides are TGCGCCAGCAGCTTGGGGGGGCTTCCCGGGGCAGATACGCAGTATTTT.

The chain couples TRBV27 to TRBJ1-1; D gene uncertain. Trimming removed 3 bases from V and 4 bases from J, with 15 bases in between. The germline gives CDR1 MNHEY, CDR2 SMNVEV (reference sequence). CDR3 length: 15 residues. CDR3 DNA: TGTGCCAGCAGTTTGGGGAGTGCGGTGGGCACTGAAGCTTTCTTT. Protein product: CASSLGSAVGTEAFF.

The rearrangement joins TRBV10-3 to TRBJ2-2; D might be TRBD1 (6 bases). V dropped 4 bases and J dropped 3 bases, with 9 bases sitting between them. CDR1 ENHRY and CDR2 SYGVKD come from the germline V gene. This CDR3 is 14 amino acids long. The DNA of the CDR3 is TGTGCCATCAGTGCCAGACAGGACACCGGGGAGCTGTTTTTT. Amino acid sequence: CAISARQDTGELFF.

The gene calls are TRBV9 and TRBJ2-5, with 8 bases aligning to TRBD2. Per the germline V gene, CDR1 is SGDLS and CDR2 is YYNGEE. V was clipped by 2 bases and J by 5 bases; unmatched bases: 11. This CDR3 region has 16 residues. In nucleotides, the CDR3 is TGTGCCAGCAGCGTGGCCTGGTCGGGGGGGCAGGAGACCCAGTACTTC. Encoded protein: CASSVAWSGGQETQYF.

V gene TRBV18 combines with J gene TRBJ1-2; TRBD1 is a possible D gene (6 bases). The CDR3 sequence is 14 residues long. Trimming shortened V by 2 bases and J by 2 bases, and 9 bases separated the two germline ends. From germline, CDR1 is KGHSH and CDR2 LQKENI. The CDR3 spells CASSPSRGNYGYTF. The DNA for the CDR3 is TGTGCCAGCTCACCAAGTAGGGGGAACTATGGCTACACCTTC.

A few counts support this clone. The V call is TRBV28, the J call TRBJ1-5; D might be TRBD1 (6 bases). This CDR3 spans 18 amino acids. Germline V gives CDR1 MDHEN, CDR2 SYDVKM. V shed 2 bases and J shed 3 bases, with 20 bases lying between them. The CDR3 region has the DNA TGTGCCAGCAGTTTAAGGGGGGGCGTCTACTACCTCAATCAGCCCCAGCATTTT. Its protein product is CASSLRGGVYYLNQPQHF.

The CDR3 bases are TGTGCCAGCAGCCCCAGCGGGACTAGCGGCATTCAGTACTTC. It translates to CASSPSGTSGIQYF. The chain is built from TRBV11-2 and TRBJ2-4; TRBD2 matches at 11 bases. V lost 5 bases and J lost 9; bases outside the gene matches: 6. Germline CDR1 SGHAT, CDR2 FQNNGV. CDR3 length: 14 residues.

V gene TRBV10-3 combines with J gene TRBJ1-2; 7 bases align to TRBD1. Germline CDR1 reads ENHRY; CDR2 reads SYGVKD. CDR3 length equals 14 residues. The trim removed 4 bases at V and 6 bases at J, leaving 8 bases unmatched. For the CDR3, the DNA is TGTGCCATCAGTGCCCTTTCACAGGGGCATGGCTACACCTTC. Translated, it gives CAISALSQGHGYTF.

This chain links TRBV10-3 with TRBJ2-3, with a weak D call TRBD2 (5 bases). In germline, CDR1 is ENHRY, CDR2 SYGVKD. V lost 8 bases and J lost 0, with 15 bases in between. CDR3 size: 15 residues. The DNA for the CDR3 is TGTGCCATCGGCGCCGGACTTACTAGCACAGATACGCAGTATTTT. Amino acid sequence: CAIGAGLTSTDTQYF.

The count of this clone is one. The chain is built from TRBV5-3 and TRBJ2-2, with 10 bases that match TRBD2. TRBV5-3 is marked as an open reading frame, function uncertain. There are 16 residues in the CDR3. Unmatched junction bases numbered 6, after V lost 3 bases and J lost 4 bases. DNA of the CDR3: TGTGCCAGAAGCTCAGAGCGGGGGGGTCTCACCGGGGAGCTGTTTTTT. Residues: CARSSERGGLTGELFF.

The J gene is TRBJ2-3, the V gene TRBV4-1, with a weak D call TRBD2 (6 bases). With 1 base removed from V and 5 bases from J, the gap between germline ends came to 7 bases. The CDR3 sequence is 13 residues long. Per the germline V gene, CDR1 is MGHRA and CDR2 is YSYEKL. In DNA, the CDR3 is TGCGCCAGCAGCCAAGGGAGGGTAGATACGCAGTATTTT. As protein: CASSQGRVDTQYF.

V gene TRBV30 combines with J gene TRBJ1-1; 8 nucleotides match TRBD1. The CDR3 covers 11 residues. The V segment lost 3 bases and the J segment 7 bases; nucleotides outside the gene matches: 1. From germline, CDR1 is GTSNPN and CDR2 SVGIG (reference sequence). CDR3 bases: TGTGCCTGGAGGGGGACAGGTGAAGCTTTCTTT. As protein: CAWRGTGEAFF.